This TCR beta chain was obtained from a study of regulatory T cells in long-lasting Graves disease. Whole-study results and caveats: The sample size was small, and this may have reduced accuracy.

Stated time point: persistent/refractory GD, antithyroid drugs over 5 years with positive TRAb. After RNA was extracted from PBMCs, the TCR library was made from it. In its sample, this clonotype was seen many times. Its antigen remains unidentified. Germline loops: CDR1 SGHTA, CDR2 FQGNSA. CDR3 size: 15 residues. V lost 5 bases to trimming and J lost 6 bases; unmatched junction nucleotides: 10. Construction of the TCR beta libraries employed iRepertoire HTBI primers in conjunction with Arm-PCR of CDR3 regions. TCRdb independently ran MiXCR on the multiplex PCR reads; one entry per CDR3 protein. Of some 370,000 distinct CDR3 sequences listed, around 21% were seen once; the top ten hold around 21%.

This TCR was recovered from a female donor with Graves disease. The chain has TRBV7-2 and TRBJ1-2; 9 bases line up with TRBD1. The sequenced sample was peripheral blood mononuclear cells (PBMCs), obtained when the disease was refractory, from a patient treated with antithyroid drugs. CDR3 coding DNA: TGTGCCAGCAGCCCAACCCCGGGACAGGGCGATGGCTACACCTTC. It codes for CASSPTPGQGDGYTF.